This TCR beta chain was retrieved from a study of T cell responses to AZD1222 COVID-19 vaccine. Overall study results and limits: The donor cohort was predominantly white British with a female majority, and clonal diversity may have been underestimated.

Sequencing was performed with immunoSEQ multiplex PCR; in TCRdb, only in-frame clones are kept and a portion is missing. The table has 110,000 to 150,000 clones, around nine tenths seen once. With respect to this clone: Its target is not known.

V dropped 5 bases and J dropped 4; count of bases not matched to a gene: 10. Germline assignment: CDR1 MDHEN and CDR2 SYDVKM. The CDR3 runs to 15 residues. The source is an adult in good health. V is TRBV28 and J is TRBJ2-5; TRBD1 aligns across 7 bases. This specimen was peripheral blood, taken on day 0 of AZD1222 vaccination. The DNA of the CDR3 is TGTGCCAGCAGTAGGATACAGGGGTGGTTAGAGACCCAGTACTTC. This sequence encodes CASSRIQGWLETQYF.